Below, one T cell receptor (beta chain) is given with its context. TCRdb's table, derived via immunoSEQ multiplex PCR, lists solely in-frame clones and lacks some. The sample carries around 480,000 clones, approximately 90% recorded once. Germline lookup yields CDR1 KGHSH and CDR2 LQKENI. This CDR3 is built from 16 residues. V shed 0 bases and J shed 4 bases, with 16 bases lying between them. These data come from a study of blood T cell repertoires in COVID-19. Study at large: Samples came from the United States, Italy and Spain, spanning acute and convalescent COVID-19.

Recruitment covered about 26 US areas and drew participants whose ages spanned 18 to 89 years. Clinical histories supplied by participants themselves formed the basis of cohort assignment. Cohort 3 recovery required two negative PCRs, clearance, or symptom resolution. The sample was PBMCs or T cells enriched from blood (not recorded which). The origin of this receptor is a woman aged 18-29 years who had recovered from COVID-19. The chain links TRBV18 to TRBJ2-7; TRBD1 is a possible D gene (6 bases). In DNA, the CDR3 is TGTGCCAGCTCACCACCCCAGGGGCGGTCCGGGTACGAGCAGTACTTC. Amino acids: CASSPPQGRSGYEQYF.